This TCR beta chain was sequenced in a study of OX40 agonist ivuxolimab in advanced cancers. The data were produced by immunoSEQ multiplex PCR, yet TCRdb's version contains in-frame clones alone and is incomplete. The sample yields 35,000 or so clones, 70% to 85% seen once. Study-wide results and caveats: CD4+ and CD8+ blood T cells expanded clonally by week 6 at 0.1 to 3.0 mg/kg.

V was cut by 5 bases and J by 0 bases, with 12 bases left in between. This CDR3 spans 15 amino acids. Germline CDR1 and CDR2: MNHEY and SMNVEV (reference sequence). On this clone itself: Its target is not known.

The sample here was CD4+ or CD8+ T cells sorted from blood, taken in a trial of the OX40 agonist ivuxolimab. The receptor was isolated from an adult with an advanced solid tumor such as melanoma, head and neck, liver or kidney cancer. J is TRBJ2-3 and V is TRBV27; D is perhaps TRBD1 or TRBD2 (5 bases each). The CDR3 region is CASSPTWDSTDTQYF. For the CDR3, the DNA is TGTGCCAGCAGTCCAACTTGGGACAGCACAGATACGCAGTATTTT.